This TCR beta chain was obtained from a study of cytomegalovirus exposure and HLA in healthy donors. Primers for the PCR totalled 60 Vbeta and 13 Jbeta. Using immunoSEQ multiplex PCR, the repertoire was profiled, and TCRdb retains in-frame clones only, with some absent. Listed are 130,000 or so clones; approximately 1.7% falls within the top ten. Remarks on this clone: The target antigen is unknown.

Findings and limits, study-wide: Later analysis reportedly placed an Asian-associated ancestry cluster below the roughly 640-donor mean in N-insertions. Among the sequence variants, a highly shared cluster was likely an artifact of sequencing. Presence/absence analyses assumed roughly uniform sequencing depth across donors.

The source of this sequence is a woman aged 40 to 49 in good health and CMV-seropositive. Sequenced: PBMCs.

The CDR3 DNA is TGTGCAGAAGGGACTGGGACCCAGCCCCAGCATTTT. It yields the protein CAEGTGTQPQHF. The chain links TRBV2 to TRBJ1-5; D might be TRBD1 (5 bases). The length of the CDR3 is 12 residues. Germline CDR1 SNHLY, CDR2 FYNNEI.